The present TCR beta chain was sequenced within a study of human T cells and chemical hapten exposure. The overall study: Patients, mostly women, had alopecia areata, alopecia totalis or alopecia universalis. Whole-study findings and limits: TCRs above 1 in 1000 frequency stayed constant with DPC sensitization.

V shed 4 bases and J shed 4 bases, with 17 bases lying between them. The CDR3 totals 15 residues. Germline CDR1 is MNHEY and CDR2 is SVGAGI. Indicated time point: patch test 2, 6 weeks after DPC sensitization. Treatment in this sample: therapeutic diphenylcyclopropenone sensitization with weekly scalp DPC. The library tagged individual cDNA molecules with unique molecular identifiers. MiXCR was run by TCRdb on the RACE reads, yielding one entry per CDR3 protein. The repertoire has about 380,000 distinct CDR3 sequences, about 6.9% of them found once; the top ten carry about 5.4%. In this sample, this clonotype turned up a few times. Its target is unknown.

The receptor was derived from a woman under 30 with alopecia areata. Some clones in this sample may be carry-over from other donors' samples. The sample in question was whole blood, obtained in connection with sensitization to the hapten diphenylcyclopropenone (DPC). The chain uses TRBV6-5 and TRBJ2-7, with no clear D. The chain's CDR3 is CASSFSGSLVYEQYF. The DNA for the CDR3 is TGTGCCAGCAGTTTCTCGGGCAGTTTGGTATACGAGCAGTACTTC.